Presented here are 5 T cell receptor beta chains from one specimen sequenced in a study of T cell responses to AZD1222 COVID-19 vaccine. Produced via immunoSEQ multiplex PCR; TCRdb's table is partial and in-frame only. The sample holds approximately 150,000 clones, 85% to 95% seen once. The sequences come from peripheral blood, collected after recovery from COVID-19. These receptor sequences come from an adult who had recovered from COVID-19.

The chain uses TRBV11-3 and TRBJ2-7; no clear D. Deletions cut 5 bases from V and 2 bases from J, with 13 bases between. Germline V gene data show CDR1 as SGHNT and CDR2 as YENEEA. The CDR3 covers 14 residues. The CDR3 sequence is CASSPTPTTYEQYF. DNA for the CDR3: TGTGCCAGCAGCCCGACCCCTACAACCTACGAGCAGTACTTC. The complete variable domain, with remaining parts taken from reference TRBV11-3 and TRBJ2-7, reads EAGVVQSPRYKIIEKKQPVAFWCNPISGHNTLYWYLQNLGQGPELLIRYENEEAVDDSQLPKDRFSAERLKGVDSTLKIQPAELGDSAVYLCASSPTPTTYEQYFGPGTRLTVT.

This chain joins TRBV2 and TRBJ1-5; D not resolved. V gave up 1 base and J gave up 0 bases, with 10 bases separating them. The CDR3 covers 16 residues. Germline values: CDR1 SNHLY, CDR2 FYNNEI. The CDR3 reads CASSEGRYSSNQPQHF. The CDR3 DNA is TGTGCCAGCAGTGAAGGCAGATATTCTAGCAATCAGCCCCAGCATTTT.

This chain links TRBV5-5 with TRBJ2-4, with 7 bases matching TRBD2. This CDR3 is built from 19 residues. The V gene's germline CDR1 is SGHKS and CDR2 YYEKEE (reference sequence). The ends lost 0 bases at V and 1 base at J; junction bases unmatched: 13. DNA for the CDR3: TGTGCCAGCAGCTTGGAAGGGCGGGAGAATTTTATTGCCAAAAACATTCAGTACTTC. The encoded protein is CASSLEGRENFIAKNIQYF. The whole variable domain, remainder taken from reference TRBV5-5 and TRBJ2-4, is DAGVTQSPTHLIKTRGQQVTLRCSPISGHKSVSWYQQVLGQGPQFIFQYYEKEERGRGNFPDRFSARQFPNYSSELNVNALLLGDSALYLCASSLEGRENFIAKNIQYFGAGTRLSVL.

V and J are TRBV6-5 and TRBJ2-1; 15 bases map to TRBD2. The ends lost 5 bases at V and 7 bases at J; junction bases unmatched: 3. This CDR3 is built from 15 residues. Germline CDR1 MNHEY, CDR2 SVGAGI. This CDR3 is CASSRGTSGRNEQFF. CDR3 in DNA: TGTGCCAGCAGTCGGGGGACTAGCGGGAGGAATGAGCAGTTCTTC.

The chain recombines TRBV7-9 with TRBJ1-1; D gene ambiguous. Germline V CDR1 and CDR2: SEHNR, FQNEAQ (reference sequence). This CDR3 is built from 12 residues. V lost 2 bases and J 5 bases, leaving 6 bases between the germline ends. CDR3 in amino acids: CASSLMGTEAFF. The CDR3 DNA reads TGTGCCAGCAGCTTAATGGGAACTGAAGCTTTCTTT.